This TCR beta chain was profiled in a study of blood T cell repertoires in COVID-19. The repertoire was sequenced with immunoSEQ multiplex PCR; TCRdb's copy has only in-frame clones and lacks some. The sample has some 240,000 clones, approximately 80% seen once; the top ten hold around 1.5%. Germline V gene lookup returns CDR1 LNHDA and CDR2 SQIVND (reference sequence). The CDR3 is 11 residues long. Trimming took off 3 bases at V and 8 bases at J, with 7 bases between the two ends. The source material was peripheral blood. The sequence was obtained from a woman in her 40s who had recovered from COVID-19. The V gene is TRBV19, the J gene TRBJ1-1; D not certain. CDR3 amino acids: CASSMVGEAFF. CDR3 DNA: TGTGCCAGTAGTATGGTTGGCGAAGCTTTCTTT.